This TCR beta chain was found in a study of blood T cells in healthy people across ages. Study-wide context: The capture of about one barcoded beta molecule per two T cells was achieved by template switching. Findings and limits, study-wide: Observed TCR beta diversity per million T cells went down as age went up. This fall followed a roughly linear course with age.

For every donor, a draw yielded 7.5 to 10 milliliters of peripheral blood. The length of the CDR3 is 15 residues. The germline V gene has CDR1 SGHAT and CDR2 FQDESV (reference sequence). Trimming removed 0 bases from V and 8 bases from J; junction bases left unmatched: 5. The use of a sample-barcoded 5' primer and a J-beta primer mix characterized a second PCR of about 6 to 12 cycles. TCRdb used MiXCR to reprocess the 5' RACE reads, holding one entry per CDR3 protein. The sample yields 800,000 to 950,000 distinct CDR3 sequences, roughly 52% seen once. As concerns this clonotype: Its antigen is as yet unknown.

The TCR sequence derives from a man younger than 45 in good health. The V gene is TRBV11-1, the J gene TRBJ2-1, with 9 nucleotides matching TRBD1. Sequenced material: blood. The CDR3 region has the DNA TGTGCCAGCAGCTTAGCTGGGACAGGGTTACATGAGCAGTTCTTC. Protein product: CASSLAGTGLHEQFF.